This TCR beta chain originates from a study of T cells in Graves' hyperthyroidism and ophthalmopathy. Turning to the study itself: Blood from the periphery was taken at initial diagnosis, before any treatment.

CDR1 is MNHEY and CDR2 is SVGAGI in the germline V gene. The ends lost 2 bases at V and 7 bases at J; junction bases unmatched: 4. The CDR3 is made up of 14 amino acids. Exclusion of patients followed from uncontrolled infection, other autoimmune disease, pregnancy or lactation. Template material for amplifying TCR beta CDR3 regions consisted of RNA transcripts. TCR CDR3 regions were first amplified by RT-PCR with HTBI primers. TCRdb processed the multiplex PCR reads anew with MiXCR; each CDR3 protein has one entry. The sample carries a few hundred thousand distinct CDR3 sequences, 18% recorded once. This clonotype was recorded at least ten times.

V is TRBV6-5 and J is TRBJ1-5; 8 bases are shared with TRBD1. The TCR sequence derives from a middle-aged woman with Graves' ophthalmopathy. Sequenced: blood. The CDR3 DNA reads TGTGCCAGCAGTTACGGACAGGGTAGCCAGCCCCAGCATTTT. Translation: CASSYGQGSQPQHF.